The rows below give T cell receptor beta chains drawn from one sample of a study of blood T cell repertoires in COVID-19. TCRdb's copy holds only in-frame clones and misses some; the assay was immunoSEQ multiplex PCR. The sample has under 500,000 clones; around 87% are singletons. Sequenced material: PBMCs or T cells enriched from blood (not recorded which). The receptors come from a man aged 25 to 45 who had recovered from COVID-19. CDR3s include the opening cysteine and the closing phenylalanine or tryptophan. Each record gives: J gene, D gene, clone size, V gene, CDR3 DNA, CDR3 protein. A D gene is named only where the DNA matches it firmly. Some rows have no size entry. The others give once, few or many, or a class for an expanded clone.

TRBJ2-1 . . TRBV5-1 TGCGCCAGCAGCTTGGAGGGGAATGAGCAGTTCTTC CASSLEGNEQFF
TRBJ2-2 . . TRBV30 TGTGCCTGGGACAGGTTTAGAGCCGGGGAGCTGTTTTTT CAWDRFRAGELFF
TRBJ1-1 TRBD1 . TRBV4-1 TGCGCCAGCAGCCAAGATGGGTGGGGCCAGGGGGTCTTTGACACTGAAGCTTTCTTT CASSQDGWGQGVFDTEAFF
TRBJ1-2 . . TRBV5-4 TGTGCCAGCAGCTTGCCGGGTGGTAACTATGGCTACACCTTC CASSLPGGNYGYTF
TRBJ1-1 . . TRBV2 TGTGCCAGCAGTGAAGATCAGGGCATGAACACTGAAGCTTTCTTT CASSEDQGMNTEAFF
TRBJ2-3 . . TRBV7-2 TGTGCCAGCAGCTTCGAGACTAGTTGGGCAGATACGCAGTATTTT CASSFETSWADTQYF
TRBJ2-1 . . TRBV4-1 TGCGCCAGCAGCCAAGGAGCCTATGAGCAGTTCTTC CASSQGAYEQFF
TRBJ2-1 TRBD2 once TRBV28 TGTGCCAGCGACTCGAGCGGGGTGAGCTCCTACAATGAGCAGTTCTTC CASDSSGVSSYNEQFF
TRBJ1-6 . . TRBV3-1/TRBV3-2 TGTGCCAGCAGCCCCCCCATTGATAATTCACCCCTCCACTTT CASSPPIDNSPLHF
TRBJ1-1 . . TRBV20-1 TGCAGTGCTAGTTTGTGGGGGGGAGAAGCTTTCTTT CSASLWGGEAFF
TRBJ2-3 TRBD1 . TRBV18 TGTGCCAGCTCAACACCGACAGGGGCCAGCACAGATACGCAGTATTTT CASSTPTGASTDTQYF
TRBJ2-5 TRBD2 . TRBV11-2 TGTGCCAGCAGGGGGGGGACTAGCGGGAGGCTGGAGACCCAGTACTTC CASRGGTSGRLETQYF
TRBJ1-5 . . TRBV30 TGTGCCTGGAGTGTACACGGGAGCCAGCCCCAGCATTTT CAWSVHGSQPQHF
TRBJ2-1 TRBD2 . TRBV5-1 TGCGCCAGCAGCCTCGAACTAGCGGGATACAATGAGCAGTTCTTC CASSLELAGYNEQFF
TRBJ1-6 TRBD1 . TRBV19 TGTGCCAGTAGTATAGGCGGGACAGGGGATTCACCCCTCCACTTT CASSIGGTGDSPLHF
TRBJ2-1 TRBD1 . TRBV28 TGTGCCAGCAGCATTCGACCAGGACAGGCCGGCCTCCATGAGCAGTTCTTC CASSIRPGQAGLHEQFF
TRBJ1-4 . once TRBV30 TGTGCCTGGAGAGCACAGGGTTGGGATGAAAAACTGTTTTTT CAWRAQGWDEKLFF
TRBJ2-5 TRBD2 . TRBV5-8 TGTGCCAGCAGCTTGGGGGCTAGCGGGAGCGTCGAGACCCAGTACTTC CASSLGASGSVETQYF
TRBJ1-1 . few TRBV5-1 TGCGCCAGCAGCTTAGACTGGAACACTGAAGCTTTCTTT CASSLDWNTEAFF
TRBJ2-5 . . TRBV29-1 TGCAGCGTTGAGGCACAGGCGGAAGAGACCCAGTACTTC CSVEAQAEETQYF
TRBJ1-1 . . TRBV5-1 TGCGCCAGCAGCCCCTCCTACCTGAACACTGAAGCTTTCTTT CASSPSYLNTEAFF
TRBJ2-7 TRBD2 . TRBV6-1 TGTGCCAGCAGTGGGACTAGCGGGTACCCCCGCCCCTACGAGCAGTACTTC CASSGTSGYPRPYEQYF
TRBJ1-4 . . TRBV18 TGTGCCAGCTCACCGCGCGGTGAAAAACTGTTTTTT CASSPRGEKLFF
TRBJ2-7 . . TRBV7-8 TGTGCCAGCAGCCCCACCGGTTTGAGCTCCTACGAGCAGTACTTC CASSPTGLSSYEQYF
TRBJ2-2 . . TRBV28 TGTGCCAGCAGTTTATTCGGGACGAACACCGGGGAGCTGTTTTTT CASSLFGTNTGELFF
TRBJ1-6 . . TRBV7-2 TGTGCCAGCAGCTTAGTTTCGAATTCACCCCTCCACTTT CASSLVSNSPLHF
TRBJ2-7 TRBD2 . TRBV9 TGTGCCAGCAGCCCGCGCGGGGGGGGGATGTACGAGCAGTACTTC CASSPRGGGMYEQYF
TRBJ2-7 TRBD1 once TRBV27 TGTGCCAGCAGGAGTTTTACAGGGGATGCGCAGTACTTC CASRSFTGDAQYF
TRBJ2-1 . once TRBV7-3 TGTGCCAGCAGCTCAACCTTCAATGAGCAGTTCTTC CASSSTFNEQFF
TRBJ1-1 . . TRBV6-4 TGTGCCAGCAGTGACCCATCTCCCATAAGTCGGGGAGGGAACACTGAAGCTTTCTTT CASSDPSPISRGGNTEAFF
TRBJ2-7 . . TRBV5-1 TGCGCCAGCAGCTTTAGCGGTTCCTACGAGCAGTACTTC CASSFSGSYEQYF
TRBJ1-4 . once TRBV7-2 TGTGCCAGCAGTCCAATAGTCCCAATTGGAAAACTGTTTTTT CASSPIVPIGKLFF
TRBJ1-6 TRBD1 once TRBV7-9 TGTGCCAGCAGCTTAGGGTCTGGGACAGGGGTATATTCACCCCTCCACTTT CASSLGSGTGVYSPLHF
TRBJ1-2 . . TRBV18 TGTGCCAGCTCACCTGGGCTTCTGGTCGGGAATGGCTACACCTTC CASSPGLLVGNGYTF
TRBJ1-1 TRBD1 . TRBV29-1 TGCAGCGTGGGGGACAGAACGAACACTGAAGCTTTCTTT CSVGDRTNTEAFF
TRBJ1-3 . once TRBV7-3 TGTGCCAGCAGCTTGGTCAGGGCAAACACCATATATTTT CASSLVRANTIYF
TRBJ1-1 . . TRBV6-6 TGTGCCAGCGGGCAGCACAACACTGAAGCTTTCTTT CASGQHNTEAFF
TRBJ2-7 TRBD2 . TRBV4-1 TGCGCCAGCAGCCCTTTAGCGGGAGGGAGCTCCTACGAGCAGTACTTC CASSPLAGGSSYEQYF
TRBJ2-2 . once TRBV5-1 TGCGCCAGCAGCATGACAGCTACTAACACCGGGGAGCTGTTTTTT CASSMTATNTGELFF
TRBJ2-3 TRBD1 . TRBV9 TGTGCCAGCAGCGTTTGGACAGGTGAGACAGATACGCAGTATTTT CASSVWTGETDTQYF
TRBJ2-5 . . TRBV12-5 TGTGCTAGTGGTTTGTCCGGGGAAGAGACCCAGTACTTC CASGLSGEETQYF
TRBJ2-7 TRBD2 . TRBV28 TGTGCCAGCAGTTGGGGACTAGCGGGAGTTGGGCAGTACTTC CASSWGLAGVGQYF
TRBJ1-5 . . TRBV7-2 TGTGCCAGCAGCCCGATGTTGGGGGCTGGTCAGCCCCAGCATTTT CASSPMLGAGQPQHF
TRBJ1-1 . . TRBV10-3 TGTGCCATCAGACCGGGACACAACATGAACACTGAAGCTTTCTTT CAIRPGHNMNTEAFF
TRBJ2-7 TRBD2 once TRBV7-3 TGTGCCAGCAGCCCTAGCCCGGGGAGGGCCTACGAGCAGTACTTC CASSPSPGRAYEQYF
TRBJ2-7 . . TRBV3-1/TRBV3-2 TGTGCCAGCAGCCAAGAATGGGTAGGAGGGACAGCTAGTACATACCCCTACGAGCAGTACTTC CASSQEWVGGTASTYPYEQYF
TRBJ1-1 . . TRBV7-3 TGTGCCAGCAGCCTCCGGGAGAACACTGAAGCTTTCTTT CASSLRENTEAFF
TRBJ2-5 TRBD2 . TRBV27 TGTGCCAGCCGACGGGGGGGACTAGGAGTAAAGACCCAGTACTTC CASRRGGLGVKTQYF